Included here is one TCR beta chain sequence, with context. The data stem from a study of shared clonotypes between healthy human individuals. Study at large: There were three CD4 naive, three CD4 memory, two CD8 naive and one CD8 memory plates per donor.

Data came from immunoSEQ multiplex PCR; TCRdb stores just in-frame clones and leaves some out. This table holds hundreds of thousands of clones, roughly 73% found once. The ends were cut back, 2 bases at V and 5 bases at J, with 9 bases in the middle. Germline-derived CDR1 and CDR2 are MGHDK and SYGVNS. CDR3 length: 13 amino acids. Sequenced sample: memory CD4+ T cells sorted from blood. Specified subset: CD45RA-negative fraction. This clonotype was obtained from a woman in her thirties in good health. This chain connects TRBV25-1 to TRBJ2-5; D may be TRBD1 (6 bases). The CDR3 here is CASSERGTETQYF. The CDR3 nucleotides are TGTGCCAGCAGTGAAAGGGGGACGGAGACCCAGTACTTC.